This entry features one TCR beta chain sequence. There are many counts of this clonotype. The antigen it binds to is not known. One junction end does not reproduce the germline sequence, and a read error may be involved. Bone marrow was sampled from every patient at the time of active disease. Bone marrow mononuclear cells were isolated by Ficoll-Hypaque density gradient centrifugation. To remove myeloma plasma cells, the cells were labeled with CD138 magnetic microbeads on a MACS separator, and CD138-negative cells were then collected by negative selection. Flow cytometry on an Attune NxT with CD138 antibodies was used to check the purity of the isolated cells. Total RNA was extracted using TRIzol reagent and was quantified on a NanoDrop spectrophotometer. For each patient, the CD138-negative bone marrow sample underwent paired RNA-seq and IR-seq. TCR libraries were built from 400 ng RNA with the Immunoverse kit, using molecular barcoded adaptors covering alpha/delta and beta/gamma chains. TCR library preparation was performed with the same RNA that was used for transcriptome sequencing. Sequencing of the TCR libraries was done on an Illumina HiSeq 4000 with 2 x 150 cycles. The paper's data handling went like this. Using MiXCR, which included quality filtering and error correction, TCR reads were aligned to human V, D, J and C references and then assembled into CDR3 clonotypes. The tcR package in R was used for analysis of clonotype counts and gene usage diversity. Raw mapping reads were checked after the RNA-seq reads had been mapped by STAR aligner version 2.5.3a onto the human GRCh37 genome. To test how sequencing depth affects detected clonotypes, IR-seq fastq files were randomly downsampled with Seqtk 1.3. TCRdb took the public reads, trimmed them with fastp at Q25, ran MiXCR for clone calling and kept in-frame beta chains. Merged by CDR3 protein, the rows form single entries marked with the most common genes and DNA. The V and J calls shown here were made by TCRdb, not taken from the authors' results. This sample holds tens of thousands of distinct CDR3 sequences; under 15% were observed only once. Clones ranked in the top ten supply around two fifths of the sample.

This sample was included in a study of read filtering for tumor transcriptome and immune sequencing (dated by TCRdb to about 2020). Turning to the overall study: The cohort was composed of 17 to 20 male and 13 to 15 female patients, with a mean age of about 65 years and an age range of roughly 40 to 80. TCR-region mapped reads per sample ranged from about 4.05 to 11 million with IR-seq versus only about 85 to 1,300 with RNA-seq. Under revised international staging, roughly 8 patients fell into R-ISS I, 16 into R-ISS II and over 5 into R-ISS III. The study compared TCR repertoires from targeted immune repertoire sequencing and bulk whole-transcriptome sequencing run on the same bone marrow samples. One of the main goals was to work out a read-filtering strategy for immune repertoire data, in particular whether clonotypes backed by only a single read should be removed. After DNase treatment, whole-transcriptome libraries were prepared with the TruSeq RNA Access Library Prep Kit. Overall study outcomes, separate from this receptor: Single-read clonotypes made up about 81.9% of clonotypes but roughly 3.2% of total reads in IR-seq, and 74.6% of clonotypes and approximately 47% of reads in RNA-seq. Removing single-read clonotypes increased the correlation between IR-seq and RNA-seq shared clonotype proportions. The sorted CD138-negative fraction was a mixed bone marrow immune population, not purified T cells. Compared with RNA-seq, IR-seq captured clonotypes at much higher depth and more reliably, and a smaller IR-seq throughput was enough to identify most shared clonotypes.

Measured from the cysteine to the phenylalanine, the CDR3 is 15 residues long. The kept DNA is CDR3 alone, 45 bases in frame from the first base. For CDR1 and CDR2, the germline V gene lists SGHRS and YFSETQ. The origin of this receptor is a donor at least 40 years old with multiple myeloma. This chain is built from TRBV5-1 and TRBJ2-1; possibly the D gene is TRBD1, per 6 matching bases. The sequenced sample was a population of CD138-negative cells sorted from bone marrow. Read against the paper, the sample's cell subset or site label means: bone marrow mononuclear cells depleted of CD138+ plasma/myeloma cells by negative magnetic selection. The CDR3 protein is CASSLSWGQSDEHFF. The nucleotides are TGCGCCAGCAGCTTGAGTTGGGGGCAATCGGATGAGCATTTCTTC. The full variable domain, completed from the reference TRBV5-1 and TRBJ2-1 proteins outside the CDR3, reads KAGVTQTPRYLIKTRGQQVTLSCSPISGHRSVSWYQQTPGQGLQFLFEYFSETQRNKGNFPGRFSGRQFSNSRSEMNVSTLELGDSALYLCASSLSWGQSDEHFFGPGTRLTVL.